These 22 T cell receptor beta chains were all obtained from the same sample, sequenced in a study of blood T cells in healthy people across ages. The authors ran a second PCR of about 7 to 12 cycles using a sample-barcoded 5' primer and a J-beta primer mix. Each CDR3 protein is one row after TCRdb ran MiXCR on the 5' RACE reads. This table holds around 850,000 distinct CDR3 sequences, roughly 35% found once. Sequenced input: blood. All receptors derive from a man aged 18 to 29 in good health.

The gene calls are TRBV7-2 and TRBJ1-4; D unresolved. Germline V lookup: CDR1 SGHTA, CDR2 FQGNSA. V lost 3 bases and J 8 bases, leaving 7 bases between the germline ends. The CDR3 loop spans 12 amino acids. CDR3 nucleotides: TGTGCCAGCAGCTTCGGTACCGAAAAACTGTTTTTT. As protein: CASSFGTEKLFF.

The chain recombines TRBV4-1 with TRBJ1-5, with TRBD1 matching over 9 bases. The CDR3 extends over 16 amino acids. The junction had 7 bases not matched to a gene; V was cut back by 1 base and J by 6 bases. The V gene's germline CDR1 is MGHRA and CDR2 YSYEKL. The CDR3 DNA reads TGCGCCAGCAGCCAAGTGGGACAGGGTACCTCTCAGCCCCAGCATTTT. Translating gives CASSQVGQGTSQPQHF.

The chain employs TRBV7-2 and TRBJ2-5; D gene uncertain. The CDR3 spans 13 residues. CDR1 is SGHTA, CDR2 FQGNSA, per germline. Trimming left V 2 bases short and J 11 bases short, with 15 bases between. The CDR3, as DNA: TGTGCCAGCAGCTTACAGCCTTACAATGAGCAGTACTTC. Protein: CASSLQPYNEQYF. Full variable domain (missing parts from reference TRBV7-2 and TRBJ2-5): GAGVSQSPSNKVTEKGKDVELRCDPISGHTALYWYRQSLGQGLEFLIYFQGNSAPDKSGLPSDRFSAERTGGSVSTLTIQRTQQEDSAVYLCASSLQPYNEQYFGPGTRLLVL.

The gene calls are TRBV20-1 and TRBJ2-1; 7 nucleotides align to TRBD2. The CDR3 is 16 amino acids. J gave up 0 bases and V 5 bases, and 10 bases lay outside the gene matches. Germline CDR1 reads DFQATT; CDR2 reads SNEGSKA (reference sequence). The CDR3 bases are TGCAGTGCTCCAGATTTGACGGGGGGCTCCTACAATGAGCAGTTCTTC. Amino acids: CSAPDLTGGSYNEQFF.

On this clonotype: This may stem from a read error, because a much larger clone lies one nucleotide away. This chain connects TRBV12-3 or TRBV12-4 to TRBJ2-3; 7 positions agree with TRBD2. V was pared by 6 bases and J by 4 bases, with 7 bases of the junction left unmatched. The CDR3 spans 14 residues. The CDR3 spells CASSDRAGPDTQYF. Written as DNA, the CDR3 is TGTGCCAGCAGCGATCGAGCGGGACCAGATACGCAGTATTTT.

At least ten counts were recorded for this clonotype. V usage is TRBV20-1 and J usage is TRBJ2-3, with TRBD2 identical over 9 bases. CDR3 length: 16 amino acids. The junction had 11 bases not matched to a gene; V was cut back by 1 base and J by 6 bases. The germline V gene encodes CDR1 DFQATT and CDR2 SNEGSKA (reference sequence). The CDR3 DNA reads TGCAGTGCTAGAGGCGGGCTAGCGGGGTTTGACGATACGCAGTATTTT. This gives the protein CSARGGLAGFDDTQYF.

V usage is TRBV20-1 and J usage is TRBJ2-5; TRBD1 is a possible D gene (5 bases). The DNA end favors TRBJ2-7, so the J call may be wrong. This CDR3 contains 13 residues. Germline loops: CDR1 DFQATT, CDR2 SNEGSKA (reference sequence). The CDR3 reads CSARGLGPYEQYF. The CDR3 DNA is TGCAGTGCTAGGGGTCTGGGGCCCTACGAGCAGTACTTC.

This clonotype was detected only a few times. The chain employs TRBV20-1 and TRBJ2-1; TRBD2 aligns across 7 bases. The CDR3 length is 16 residues. Germline values: CDR1 DFQATT, CDR2 SNEGSKA (reference sequence). The V and J ends lost 0 bases and 0 bases, in that order; junction bases with no gene match: 5. The CDR3: CSARDWEGSSYNEQFF. CDR3 bases: TGCAGTGCTAGAGATTGGGAGGGGAGCTCCTACAATGAGCAGTTCTTC.

This clonotype has just a few counts. The V gene is TRBV20-1, the J gene TRBJ1-2; D gene unclear. The CDR3 is made up of 12 amino acids. CDR1 and CDR2 from the germline V gene are DFQATT and SNEGSKA (reference sequence). Trimming removed 7 bases from V and 8 bases from J, with 17 bases in between. The CDR3 DNA follows: TGCAGTGTCCAGCAAGGGCTTGGCGGCTACACCTTC. Translating gives CSVQQGLGGYTF.

This clonotype was found a few times. This sequence joins TRBV6-6 and TRBJ2-3, with D possibly called TRBD1 or TRBD2 (5 bases each). This CDR3 is 16 amino acids long. Deletions cut 0 bases from V and 4 bases from J, with 14 bases between. CDR1 is MNHNY and CDR2 is SVGAGI in the germline V gene (reference sequence). CDR3 nucleotides: TGTGCCAGCAGTTACTCACTAGGGGTTCGCCCAGATACGCAGTATTTT. Protein sequence: CASSYSLGVRPDTQYF.

The chain couples TRBV7-2 to TRBJ2-2, with 15 positions matching TRBD2. CDR3 size: 18 residues. With V trimmed by 4 bases and J by 2 bases, 5 bases remained unmatched. CDR1 and CDR2 from the germline V gene are SGHTA and FQGNSA. CDR3 coding DNA: TGTGCCAGCAGCTCAGGACTAGCGGGGGGGTACAACACCGGGGAGCTGTTTTTT. Translating gives CASSSGLAGGYNTGELFF. The full variable domain, in which reference TRBV7-2 and TRBJ2-2 provide the parts outside the CDR3, is GAGVSQSPSNKVTEKGKDVELRCDPISGHTALYWYRQSLGQGLEFLIYFQGNSAPDKSGLPSDRFSAERTGGSVSTLTIQRTQQEDSAVYLCASSSGLAGGYNTGELFFGEGSRLTVL.

The chain joins TRBV7-2 to TRBJ2-4; tentatively, D is TRBD1 (6 bases). The last part of the DNA fits TRBJ2-5 better; the J call may be wrong. The CDR3 spans 15 residues. Germline V gene data show CDR1 as SGHTA and CDR2 as FQGNSA. The CDR3 region has the DNA TGTGCCAGCAGCGTAGACCACAGGGAAGAAGAGACCCAGTACTTC. It codes for CASSVDHREEETQYF.

The gene calls are TRBV7-2 and TRBJ2-5; the D is unclear. Per germline, CDR1 SGHTA and CDR2 FQGNSA. The CDR3 is 13 amino acids. V lost 5 bases, J lost 1 base, and 8 bases lay in between. The CDR3 DNA is TGTGCCAGCAGCAACGGGCCCCAAGAGACCCAGTACTTC. It encodes CASSNGPQETQYF. The full variable domain, completed using reference TRBV7-2 and TRBJ2-5, is GAGVSQSPSNKVTEKGKDVELRCDPISGHTALYWYRQSLGQGLEFLIYFQGNSAPDKSGLPSDRFSAERTGGSVSTLTIQRTQQEDSAVYLCASSNGPQETQYFGPGTRLLVL.

Ten or more counts support this clonotype. The gene calls are TRBV7-9 and TRBJ2-1; D ambiguous. Trimming removed 3 bases from V and 9 bases from J, with 6 bases in between. The V gene's germline CDR1 is SEHNR and CDR2 FQNEAQ (reference sequence). This CDR3 contains 11 residues. CDR3 sequence (DNA): TGTGCCAGCAGCTTCATTACTGAGCAGTTCTTC. Its translation is CASSFITEQFF.

The CDR3 is CASSLPSGTGRDEQFF. CDR3 nucleotides: TGCGCCAGCAGCTTGCCCTCCGGGACAGGGAGGGATGAGCAGTTCTTC. V and J are TRBV5-1 and TRBJ2-1, with 9 bases fitting TRBD1. Germline V lookup: CDR1 SGHRS, CDR2 YFSETQ. The CDR3 is made up of 16 amino acids. V shed 1 base, J shed 8 bases, and the junction held 10 bases outside the gene matches.

The chain combines TRBV15 with TRBJ2-2; D is unresolved. In germline, CDR1 is LNHNV, CDR2 YYDKDF (reference sequence). The CDR3 covers 15 residues. V was cut by 1 base and J by 2 bases, with 8 bases left in between. The CDR3 region has the DNA TGTGCCACCAGCAGAGGCCTTCCAAACACCGGGGAGCTGTTTTTT. Its translation is CATSRGLPNTGELFF.

This clonotype was counted a few times. CDR3 sequence: CASNYVRDNEQFF. CDR3 nucleotide sequence: TGTGCCAGCAACTACGTCCGGGACAATGAGCAGTTCTTC. V is TRBV7-2 and J is TRBJ2-1; D gene ambiguous. Trimming removed 7 bases at V and 5 bases at J, with 12 bases between. The germline V gene has CDR1 SGHTA and CDR2 FQGNSA. The CDR3 contains 13 residues.

This clonotype was seen at least ten times. The chain joins TRBV7-8 to TRBJ2-3; the D gene is possibly TRBD1 (6 bases). The germline CDR1 and CDR2 sequences are SGHVS and FQNEAQ. The CDR3 covers 15 residues. The V gene lost 5 bases and the J gene lost 2 bases, with 14 bases spanning the gap. The CDR3 is CASSLELGHTDTQYF. CDR3 DNA: TGTGCCAGCAGCCTAGAATTGGGACACACAGATACGCAGTATTTT.

This chain links TRBV7-9 with TRBJ2-4; 10 nucleotides align to TRBD1. The J call may be mistaken, given a closer DNA end match to TRBJ2-7. The CDR3 contains 16 residues. Germline V gives CDR1 SEHNR, CDR2 FQNEAQ (reference sequence). CDR3 region: CASSPTGQGTSYEQYF. The CDR3 DNA follows: TGTGCCAGCAGCCCAACGGGACAGGGGACTTCCTACGAGCAGTACTTC.

There are many counts of this clonotype. The CDR3 loop reads CATSRESGEITDTQYF. Written as DNA, the CDR3 is TGTGCCACCAGCAGAGAAAGCGGGGAGATCACAGATACGCAGTATTTT. J is TRBJ2-3 and V is TRBV15; 7 positions match TRBD2. Trimming at V came to 0 bases and at J to 2 bases, leaving 5 bases not matched to a gene. In germline, CDR1 is LNHNV, CDR2 YYDKDF (reference sequence). The CDR3 is 16 residues long.

Worth noting for this clonotype: A much larger clone differs from this one at a single base, so this may be a read error. The J gene is TRBJ2-6, the V gene TRBV15, with D uncertain. Germline V gene lookup returns CDR1 LNHNV and CDR2 YYDKDF (reference sequence). The CDR3 is 16 amino acids. CDR3 sequence (DNA): TGTGCCGCCAGCAGAGCTGCAGACTCTGGGGCCAACGTCCTGACTTTC. It yields the protein CAASRAADSGANVLTF.

This clonotype appeared a few times. J is TRBJ2-3 and V is TRBV29-1, with 10 nucleotides matching TRBD2. The germline V gene has CDR1 SQVTM and CDR2 ANQGSEA. The CDR3 runs 13 residues. J was trimmed by 6 bases and V by 0 bases; bases with no gene match: 0. The CDR3 protein is CSVEDSGGDTQYF. The CDR3 DNA is TGCAGCGTTGAAGATAGCGGGGGGGATACGCAGTATTTT.